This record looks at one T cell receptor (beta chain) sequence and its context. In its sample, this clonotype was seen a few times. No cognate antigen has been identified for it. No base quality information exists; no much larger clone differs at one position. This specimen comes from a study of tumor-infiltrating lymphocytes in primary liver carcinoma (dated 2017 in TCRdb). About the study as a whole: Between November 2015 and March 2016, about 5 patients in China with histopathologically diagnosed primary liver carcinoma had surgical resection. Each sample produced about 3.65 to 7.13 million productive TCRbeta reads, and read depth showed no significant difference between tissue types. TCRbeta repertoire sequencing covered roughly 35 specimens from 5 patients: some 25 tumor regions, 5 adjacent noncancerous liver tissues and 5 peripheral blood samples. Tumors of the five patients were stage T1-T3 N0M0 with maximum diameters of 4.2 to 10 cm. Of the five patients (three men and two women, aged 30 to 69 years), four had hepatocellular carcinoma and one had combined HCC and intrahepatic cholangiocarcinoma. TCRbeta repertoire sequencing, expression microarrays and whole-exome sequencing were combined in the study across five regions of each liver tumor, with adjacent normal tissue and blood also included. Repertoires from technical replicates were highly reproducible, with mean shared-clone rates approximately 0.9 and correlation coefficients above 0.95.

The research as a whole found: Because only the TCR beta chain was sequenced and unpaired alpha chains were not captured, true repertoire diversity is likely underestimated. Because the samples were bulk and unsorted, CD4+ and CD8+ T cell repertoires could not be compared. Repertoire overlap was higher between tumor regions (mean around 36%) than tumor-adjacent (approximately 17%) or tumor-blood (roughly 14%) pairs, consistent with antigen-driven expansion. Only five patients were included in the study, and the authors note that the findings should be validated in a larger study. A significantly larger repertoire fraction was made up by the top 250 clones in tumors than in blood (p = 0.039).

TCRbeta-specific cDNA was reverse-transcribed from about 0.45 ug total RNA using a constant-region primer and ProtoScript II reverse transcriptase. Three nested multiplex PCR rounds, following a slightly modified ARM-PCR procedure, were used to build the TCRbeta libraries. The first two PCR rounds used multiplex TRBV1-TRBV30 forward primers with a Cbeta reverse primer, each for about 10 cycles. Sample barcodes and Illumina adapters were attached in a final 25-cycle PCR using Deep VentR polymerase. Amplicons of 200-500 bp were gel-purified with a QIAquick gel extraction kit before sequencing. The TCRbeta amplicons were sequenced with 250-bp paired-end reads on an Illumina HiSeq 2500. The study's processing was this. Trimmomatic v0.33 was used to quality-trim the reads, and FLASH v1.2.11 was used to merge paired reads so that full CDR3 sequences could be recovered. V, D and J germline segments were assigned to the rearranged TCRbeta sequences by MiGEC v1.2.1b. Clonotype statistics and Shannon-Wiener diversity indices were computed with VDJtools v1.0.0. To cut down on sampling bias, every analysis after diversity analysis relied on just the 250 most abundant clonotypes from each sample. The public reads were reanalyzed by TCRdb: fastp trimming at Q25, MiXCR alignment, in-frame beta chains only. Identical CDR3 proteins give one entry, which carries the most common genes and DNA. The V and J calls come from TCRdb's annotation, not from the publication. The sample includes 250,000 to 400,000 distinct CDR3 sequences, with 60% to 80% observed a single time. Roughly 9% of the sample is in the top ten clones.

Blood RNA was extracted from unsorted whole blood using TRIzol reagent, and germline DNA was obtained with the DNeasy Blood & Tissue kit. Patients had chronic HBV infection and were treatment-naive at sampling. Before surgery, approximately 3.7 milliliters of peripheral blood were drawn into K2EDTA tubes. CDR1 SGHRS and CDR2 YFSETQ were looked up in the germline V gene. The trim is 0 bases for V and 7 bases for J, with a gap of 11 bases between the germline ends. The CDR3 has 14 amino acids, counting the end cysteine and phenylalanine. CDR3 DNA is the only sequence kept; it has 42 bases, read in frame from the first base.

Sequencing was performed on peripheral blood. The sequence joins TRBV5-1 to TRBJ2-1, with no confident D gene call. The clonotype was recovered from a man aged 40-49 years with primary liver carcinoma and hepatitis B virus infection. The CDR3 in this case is CASSLGDSQNEQFF. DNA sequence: TGCGCCAGCAGCTTGGGGGATAGCCAAAATGAGCAGTTCTTC.